The sequence of this T cell receptor beta chain was determined in a study of T cell responses to AZD1222 COVID-19 vaccine. Background on the study: Pooling covered second doses at about 4 or about 12 weeks. Study-wide results and limits: Females made up more of the donors, who were largely white British, and clonal diversity may have come out too low.

Profiling relied on immunoSEQ multiplex PCR, and the TCRdb table lists in-frame clones only, not all of them. This sample yields about 140,000 clones, of which around nine tenths are seen a single time; just over 5.5% belongs to the top ten. Germline values: CDR1 MNHEY, CDR2 SVGEGT. This CDR3 contains 13 residues. V dropped 2 bases and J dropped 0 bases, with 5 bases sitting between them. This clone showed up just once. Antigen: not known. The sequences come from peripheral blood, collected on day 0 of AZD1222 vaccination. The V gene is TRBV6-2 or TRBV6-3, the J gene TRBJ2-7; D is undetermined. The receptor's source is an adult in good health. CDR3 residues: CASSYDVSYEQYF. DNA of the CDR3: TGTGCCAGCAGTTACGACGTCTCCTACGAGCAGTACTTC.